This T cell receptor (beta chain) was captured by sequencing in a study of shared T cell receptors in the human thymus. Assay used: immunoSEQ multiplex PCR; TCRdb lists only in-frame clones, some missing. The table includes some 660,000 clones, around 87% detected once. The ends lost 0 bases at V and 3 bases at J; junction bases unmatched: 12. CDR1 is LGHNA and CDR2 is YSLEER in the germline V gene. The CDR3 consists of 18 residues. The sample was also linked to a second study, of human thymus T cells. That source adds: Infants served as donors; they were healthy and Finnish and were having corrective surgery for congenital heart defects. Resections were taken during corrective heart surgery, and the thymus tissue came from these. Blood and thymic repertoires both appeared biased in V and J gene usage. Related work found strong thymic repertoire overlap between unrelated individuals.

This TCR was recovered from a boy under three years old with a congenital heart defect. This chain links TRBV4-3 with TRBJ1-1; 8 nucleotides match TRBD1. The specimen sequenced was thymocytes. In DNA, the CDR3 is TGCGCCAGCAGCCAAGACCTGACAGGGGCAAATGGGGACACTGAAGCTTTCTTT. This codes for CASSQDLTGANGDTEAFF.